The clone carrying this TCR beta chain was counted at least ten times. The antigen remains unidentified. This specimen comes from a study of neurological immune-mediated disorders. The CDR3 consists of 14 residues. CDR1 is DFQATT and CDR2 is SNEGSKA in the germline V gene (reference sequence). Trimming cost V 5 bases and J 1 base, with 14 bases left between them. General study points: There were no CDR3 amino acid sequences shared by expanded clones across subjects, a result suggesting private repertoires in all groups.

The cDNA was synthesized by 5'RACE incorporating 10-nucleotide random UMIs. Each CDR3 protein gets one entry after TCRdb re-called the 5' RACE reads with MiXCR. The repertoire holds tens of thousands of distinct CDR3 sequences, with 3.4% as singletons. This receptor was obtained from a man aged 35-49 years with multiple sclerosis. The rearrangement uses TRBV20-1 and TRBJ1-1; D not resolved. Sequencing was done on a sample of PBMCs. The CDR3: CSARKGAANTEAFF. For the CDR3, the DNA is TGCAGTGCTCGTAAAGGCGCGGCGAACACTGAAGCTTTCTTT.